This record covers a single TCR beta chain. Its specificity is not known. Assay: immunoSEQ multiplex PCR; the TCRdb copy retains only in-frame clones and omits some. This table holds 100,000 to 120,000 clones, around 89% found once. This sample was taken from a study of T cell responses to AZD1222 COVID-19 vaccine. Findings and caveats of the study: Clonal diversity was possibly underestimated, and the donors were mostly white British, with more females.

This CDR3 has 14 residues. CDR1 is MNHNS, CDR2 SASEGT, per germline. V gave up 2 bases and J gave up 3 bases, with 10 bases separating them. The specimen was peripheral blood, collected on day 0 of AZD1222 vaccination. This clonotype was obtained from an adult in good health. The genes are TRBV6-1 and TRBJ1-2; D is ambiguous. As DNA, the CDR3 is TGTGCCAGCAGTGAACGCAGGACCCACTATGGCTACACCTTC. This gives the protein CASSERRTHYGYTF.